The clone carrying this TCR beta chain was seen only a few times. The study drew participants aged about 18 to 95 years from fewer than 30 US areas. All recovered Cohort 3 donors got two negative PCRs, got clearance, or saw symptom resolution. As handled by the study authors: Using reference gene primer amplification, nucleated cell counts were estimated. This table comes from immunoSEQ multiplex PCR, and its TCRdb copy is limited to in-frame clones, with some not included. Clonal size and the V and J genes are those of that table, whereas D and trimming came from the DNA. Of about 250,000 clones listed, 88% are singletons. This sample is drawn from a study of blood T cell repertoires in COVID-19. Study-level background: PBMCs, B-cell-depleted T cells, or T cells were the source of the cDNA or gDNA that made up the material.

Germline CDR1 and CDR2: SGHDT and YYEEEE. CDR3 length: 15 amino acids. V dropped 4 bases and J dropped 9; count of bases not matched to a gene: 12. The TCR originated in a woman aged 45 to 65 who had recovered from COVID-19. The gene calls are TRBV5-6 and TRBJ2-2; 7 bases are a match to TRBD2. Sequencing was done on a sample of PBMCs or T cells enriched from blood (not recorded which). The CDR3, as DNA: TGTGCCAGCAGCCGGGGACTACTATTCAGCAGGGAGCTGTTTTTT. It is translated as CASSRGLLFSRELFF.